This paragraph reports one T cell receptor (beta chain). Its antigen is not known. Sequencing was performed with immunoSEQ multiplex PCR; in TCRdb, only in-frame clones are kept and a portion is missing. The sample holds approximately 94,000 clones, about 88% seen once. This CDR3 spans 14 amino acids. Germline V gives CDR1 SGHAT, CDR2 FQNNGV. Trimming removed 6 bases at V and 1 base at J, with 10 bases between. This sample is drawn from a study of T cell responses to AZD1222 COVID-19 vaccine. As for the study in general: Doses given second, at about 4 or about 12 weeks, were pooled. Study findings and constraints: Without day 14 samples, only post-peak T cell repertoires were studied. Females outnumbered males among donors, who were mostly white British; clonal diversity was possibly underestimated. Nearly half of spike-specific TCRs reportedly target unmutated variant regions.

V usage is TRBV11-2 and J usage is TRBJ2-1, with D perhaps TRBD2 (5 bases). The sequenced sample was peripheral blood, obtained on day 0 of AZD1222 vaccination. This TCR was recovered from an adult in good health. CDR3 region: CASRVRGSYNEQFF. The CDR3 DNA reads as TGTGCCAGCAGGGTTAGAGGGTCCTACAATGAGCAGTTCTTC.